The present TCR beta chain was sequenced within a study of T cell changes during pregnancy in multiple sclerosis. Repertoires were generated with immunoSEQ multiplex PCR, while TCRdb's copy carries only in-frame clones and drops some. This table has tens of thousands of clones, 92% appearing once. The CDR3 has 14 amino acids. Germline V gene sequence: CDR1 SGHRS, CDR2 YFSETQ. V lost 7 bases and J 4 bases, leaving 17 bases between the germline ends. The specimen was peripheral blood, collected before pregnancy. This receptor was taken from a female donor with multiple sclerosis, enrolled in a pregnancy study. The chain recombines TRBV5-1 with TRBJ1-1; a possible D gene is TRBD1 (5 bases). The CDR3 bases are TGCGCCAGCTCACAAAAGGAGGGGCTCACTGAAGCTTTCTTT. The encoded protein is CASSQKEGLTEAFF.